The 19 T cell receptor beta chains given below trace back to one sample, sequenced in a study of T-cell reconstitution after alpha-beta-depleted transplantation in children (dated by TCRdb to about 2016). In light of the paper, this sample's treatment or condition label describes: allogeneic hematopoietic cell transplantation with graft depleted of TCRalphabeta T cells and CD19 B cells. Libraries were built with PCR. TCRdb shows the sequencer as Illumina HiSeq 2500. TCR libraries were prepared with molecular barcoding, using unique molecular identifiers to normalize TCRbeta repertoire quantification. TCRdb trimmed public reads at Q25 via fastp, called clones via MiXCR and kept in-frame beta chains. Identical CDR3 protein sequences are pooled into one entry, listed with their most common genes and DNA. The sample table holds about 300,000 distinct CDR3 sequences, of which about 9.5% were seen once. 7.5% of the sample is held by the ten biggest clonotypes.

The source material was PBMCs, sampled before TCRalphabeta/CD19-depleted stem cell transplant. The receptors derive from a boy younger than two with acute myeloid leukemia, due to receive a stem cell transplant.

This rearrangement joins TRBV4-1 to TRBJ2-1, with D tentatively TRBD2 (6 bases). The CDR3 is 16 amino acids. The ends were cut back, 3 bases at V and 0 bases at J, with 12 bases in the middle. Germline V gene lookup returns CDR1 MGHRA and CDR2 YSYEKL. Here the CDR3 reads CASSHPGRSSYNEQFF. The CDR3 DNA reads TGCGCCAGCAGCCATCCGGGGAGGAGCTCCTACAATGAGCAGTTCTTC.

This clonotype was detected ten times or more. This chain uses TRBV5-1 with TRBJ2-5; TRBD2 matches 7 bases. The CDR3 is 16 amino acids. Germline V gene data show CDR1 as SGHRS and CDR2 as YFSETQ. V dropped 0 bases and J dropped 1; count of bases not matched to a gene: 6. The CDR3 sequence: CASSLGLAVIQETQYF. The CDR3 DNA sequence: TGCGCCAGCAGCTTGGGGCTAGCGGTGATCCAAGAGACCCAGTACTTC.

V is TRBV27 and J is TRBJ2-1, with TRBD2 identical over 8 bases. The junction had 8 bases not matched to a gene; V was cut back by 4 bases and J by 9 bases. This CDR3 has 14 amino acids. Germline CDR1 is MNHEY and CDR2 is SMNVEV (reference sequence). CDR3 protein: CASSWALSGTEQFF. The CDR3 DNA follows: TGTGCCAGCAGTTGGGCCCTTAGCGGGACTGAGCAGTTCTTC.

This clonotype occurred many times. This chain uses TRBV4-3 with TRBJ2-2; possibly TRBD2 for D (5 bases). V was cut by 0 bases and J by 2 bases, with 16 bases left in between. In germline, CDR1 is LGHNA, CDR2 YSLEER. CDR3 length: 18 residues. CDR3 in DNA: TGCGCCAGCAGCCAAGACGGACTCCCAACTTCTAACACCGGGGAGCTGTTTTTT. This encodes CASSQDGLPTSNTGELFF.

Many counts were recorded for this clonotype. The chain recombines TRBV7-9 with TRBJ2-5, with 11 positions matching TRBD1. The V segment lost 5 bases and the J segment 3 bases; nucleotides outside the gene matches: 8. The CDR3 has 16 amino acids. Germline CDR1 reads SEHNR; CDR2 reads FQNEAQ (reference sequence). CDR3 DNA: TGTGCCAGCAGCACCCGGGACAGGGGGTGGGAAGAGACCCAGTACTTC. This codes for CASSTRDRGWEETQYF.

At least ten counts were recorded for this clonotype. V usage is TRBV14 and J usage is TRBJ2-2, with a weak D call TRBD1 (5 bases). Trimming left V 0 bases short and J 4 bases short, with 12 bases between. Germline V gene lookup returns CDR1 SGHDN and CDR2 FVKESK. The CDR3 loop spans 16 amino acids. As DNA, the CDR3 is TGTGCCAGCAGCCAAGATATTGGACACTTCACCGGGGAGCTGTTTTTT. Translation: CASSQDIGHFTGELFF. Based on the CDR3 plus reference TRBV14 and TRBJ2-2, the full variable domain is EAGVTQFPSHSVIEKGQTVTLRCDPISGHDNLYWYRRVMGKEIKFLLHFVKESKQDESGMPNNRFLAERTGGTYSTLKVQPAELEDSGVYFCASSQDIGHFTGELFFGEGSRLTVL.

The J gene is TRBJ1-1, the V gene TRBV20-1, with 7 positions matching TRBD1. The CDR3 has 15 amino acids. Trimming cost V 5 bases and J 0 bases; bases outside gene matches: 9. Germline lookup yields CDR1 DFQATT and CDR2 SNEGSKA (reference sequence). The CDR3, as DNA: TGCAGTGCTGTTCGCTTGGGACAGATGAACACTGAAGCTTTCTTT. Its translation is CSAVRLGQMNTEAFF.

This clonotype was seen a few times. The gene calls are TRBV20-1 and TRBJ2-7; 8 positions agree with TRBD1. Per germline, CDR1 DFQATT and CDR2 SNEGSKA (reference sequence). V dropped 0 bases and J dropped 0; count of bases not matched to a gene: 10. This CDR3 region has 17 residues. In DNA, the CDR3 is TGCAGTGCTAGAGAATACACAGGGGGTCGGGCCTCCTACGAGCAGTACTTC. Protein sequence: CSAREYTGGRASYEQYF.

In this sample, this clonotype turned up many times. The rearrangement links TRBV7-9 to TRBJ2-7; TRBD1 might be the D (6 bases). Germline V gene sequence: CDR1 SEHNR, CDR2 FQNEAQ (reference sequence). Trimming shortened V by 0 bases and J by 6 bases, and 21 bases separated the two germline ends. The CDR3 has 17 residues. The CDR3 region is CASSLAAGVTGPSEQYF. The CDR3 DNA reads as TGTGCCAGCAGCTTAGCAGCAGGGGTGACTGGGCCGTCCGAGCAGTACTTC.

V is TRBV27 and J is TRBJ1-5; D is unclear. V was cut by 0 bases and J by 6 bases, with 6 bases left in between. In germline, CDR1 is MNHEY, CDR2 SMNVEV (reference sequence). The CDR3 consists of 13 residues. In DNA, the CDR3 is TGTGCCAGCAGTTTATCGGGGAGTCAGCCCCAGCATTTT. Amino acids: CASSLSGSQPQHF.

The table lists this clonotype with many counts. The rearrangement uses TRBV4-1 and TRBJ2-1; TRBD2 agrees at 16 bases. Germline values: CDR1 MGHRA, CDR2 YSYEKL. The V gene end was trimmed by 0 bases and the J gene end by 3 bases; junction bases not matched to a gene: 2. The CDR3 length is 18 residues. CDR3 protein: CASSQDGTSGGDYNEQFF. The CDR3 DNA reads TGCGCCAGCAGCCAAGATGGGACTAGCGGGGGGGACTACAATGAGCAGTTCTTC.

The chain carries TRBV9 and TRBJ1-2; 9 bases agree with TRBD1. V trimming: 0 bases; J trimming: 4 bases; junction bases outside the gene matches: 4. CDR3 length: 15 residues. CDR1 and CDR2 from the germline V gene are SGDLS and YYNGEE. CDR3 coding DNA: TGTGCCAGCAGCGTAGGGACAGGGGACGGCTATGGCTACACCTTC. This translates into CASSVGTGDGYGYTF. Full variable domain (outside the CDR3, taken from reference TRBV9 and TRBJ1-2): DSGVTQTPKHLITATGQRVTLRCSPRSGDLSVYWYQQSLDQGLQFLIQYYNGEERAKGNILERFSAQQFPDLHSELNLSSLELGDSALYFCASSVGTGDGYGYTFGSGTRLTVV.

A few counts support this clonotype. CDR3 region: CASSLSAGWVQETQYF. CDR3 DNA sequence: TGTGCCAGCAGTTTATCGGCGGGATGGGTACAAGAGACCCAGTACTTC. The chain joins TRBV27 to TRBJ2-5; a weak D match, TRBD2 (6 bases). The CDR3 sequence is 16 residues long. Trimming pared 0 bases from V and 2 bases from J, leaving 13 bases between. Germline CDR1 and CDR2: MNHEY and SMNVEV (reference sequence).

This clonotype was observed a few times. The rearrangement joins TRBV28 to TRBJ2-3; D is ambiguous. CDR3 length equals 13 residues. V lost 7 bases to trimming and J lost 4 bases, with 12 bases between them. Looked up from germline, CDR1 is MDHEN and CDR2 is SYDVKM. The CDR3, as DNA: TGTGCCAGCACCTCCCCCTGCCCAGATACGCAGTATTTT. As protein: CASTSPCPDTQYF.

This clonotype has ten or more counts. The V and J genes are TRBV7-6 and TRBJ2-7; 8 bases line up with TRBD2. CDR1 is SGHVS and CDR2 is FNYEAQ in the germline V gene. Trimming cost V 5 bases and J 0 bases; bases outside gene matches: 12. This CDR3 is built from 17 residues. The chain's CDR3 is CASSLGAAGVTSYEQYF. DNA for the CDR3: TGTGCCAGCAGCCTCGGGGCAGCGGGGGTTACCTCCTACGAGCAGTACTTC.

The chain is built from TRBV6-5 and TRBJ2-7; TRBD1 aligns across 7 bases. In germline, CDR1 is MNHEY, CDR2 SVGAGI. The CDR3 sequence is 14 residues long. J gave up 4 bases and V 0 bases, and 3 bases lay outside the gene matches. The CDR3 coding sequence is TGTGCCAGCAGTTACTCAGACAGGGCGTACGAGCAGTACTTC. Its translation: CASSYSDRAYEQYF.

This clonotype has at least ten counts. V and J are TRBV2 and TRBJ2-3, with 9 bases aligning to TRBD2. The V gene end was trimmed by 6 bases and the J gene end by 2 bases; junction bases not matched to a gene: 3. Germline V gene sequence: CDR1 SNHLY, CDR2 FYNNEI. CDR3 length: 14 residues. This chain's CDR3 is CASRRLAVTDTQYF. CDR3 in DNA: TGTGCCAGCAGGAGACTAGCGGTCACAGATACGCAGTATTTT.

This clonotype was counted at least ten times. This chain uses TRBV5-1 with TRBJ1-5; D remains ambiguous. The germline V gene has CDR1 SGHRS and CDR2 YFSETQ. With 2 bases removed from V and 3 bases from J, the gap between germline ends came to 12 bases. The length of the CDR3 is 15 residues. CDR3 sequence: CASSLVDPHNQPQHF. CDR3 coding DNA: TGCGCCAGCAGCTTAGTAGATCCCCACAATCAGCCCCAGCATTTT.

The chain employs TRBV6-5 and TRBJ2-1; maybe TRBD1 (5 bases). Per germline, CDR1 MNHEY and CDR2 SVGAGI. With 4 bases removed from V and 4 bases from J, the gap between germline ends came to 11 bases. This CDR3 is 14 amino acids long. CDR3 sequence (DNA): TGTGCCAGCAGTTTGAGACAGCCTTACAATGAGCAGTTCTTC. It translates to CASSLRQPYNEQFF.